This entry lists 14 T cell receptor beta chains sequenced from one sample in a study of neurological immune-mediated disorders. Via MiXCR, TCRdb re-called the 5' RACE reads, giving one row per CDR3 protein. The table lists roughly 80,000 distinct CDR3 sequences, 15% to 20% of them singletons. Sample: PBMCs. These TCRs come from a middle-aged woman in good health.

This clonotype was counted at least ten times. The rearrangement joins TRBV5-6 to TRBJ1-1; D not certain. This CDR3 is built from 14 residues. From germline, CDR1 is SGHDT and CDR2 YYEEEE. Trimming stripped 1 base from V and 5 bases from J, with 12 bases between. CDR3 residues: CASSLRIGGTEAFF. In DNA, the CDR3 is TGTGCCAGCAGCTTGAGGATAGGAGGGACTGAAGCTTTCTTT.

The table lists this clonotype with many counts. This chain links TRBV5-1 with TRBJ2-1; 8 nucleotides line up with TRBD2. The ends lost 0 bases at V and 3 bases at J; junction bases unmatched: 5. CDR3 size: 16 residues. Germline CDR1 reads SGHRS; CDR2 reads YFSETQ. The CDR3 protein is CASSLDPSGGYNEQFF. CDR3 sequence (DNA): TGCGCCAGCAGCTTGGATCCCAGCGGGGGCTACAATGAGCAGTTCTTC. Based on the CDR3 plus reference TRBV5-1 and TRBJ2-1, the full variable domain is KAGVTQTPRYLIKTRGQQVTLSCSPISGHRSVSWYQQTPGQGLQFLFEYFSETQRNKGNFPGRFSGRQFSNSRSEMNVSTLELGDSALYLCASSLDPSGGYNEQFFGPGTRLTVL.

This clonotype was counted at least ten times. This CDR3 reads CASRPTDRTRYGYTF. The CDR3 nucleotides are TGTGCCAGCAGACCCACCGACAGGACACGCTATGGCTACACCTTC. The genes are TRBV28 and TRBJ1-2, with D possibly TRBD1 on 6 matching bases. V lost 6 bases and J lost 4, with 18 bases in between. Germline CDR1 reads MDHEN; CDR2 reads SYDVKM. CDR3 length equals 15 residues.

This clonotype appeared many times. The rearrangement links TRBV5-1 to TRBJ2-2; TRBD1 matches at 8 bases. The CDR3 runs to 15 residues. Looked up from germline, CDR1 is SGHRS and CDR2 is YFSETQ. With 4 bases clipped from V and 1 base from J, the junction kept 3 bases outside the gene matches. CDR3 sequence reads: CASSPTGENTGELFF. CDR3 sequence (DNA): TGCGCCAGCAGCCCGACAGGGGAGAACACCGGGGAGCTGTTTTTT.

This clonotype showed up many times. This rearrangement joins TRBV7-2 to TRBJ1-5; D ambiguous. Germline V gives CDR1 SGHTA, CDR2 FQGNSA. The V gene lost 1 base and the J gene lost 7 bases, with 11 bases spanning the gap. This CDR3 is built from 14 residues. The CDR3 reads CASSLGGARQPQHF. The CDR3 DNA sequence: TGTGCCAGCAGCTTAGGGGGTGCCCGCCAGCCCCAGCATTTT.

This clonotype was recorded many times. V is TRBV5-1 and J is TRBJ2-5; D might be TRBD1 or TRBD2, each matching 6 bases. Looked up from germline, CDR1 is SGHRS and CDR2 is YFSETQ. The V and J ends lost 3 bases and 3 bases respectively, with 15 bases between them. The CDR3 length is 15 residues. CDR3: CASSWRGTEEETQYF. CDR3 in DNA: TGCGCCAGCAGCTGGAGGGGGACGGAAGAAGAGACCCAGTACTTC. Based on the CDR3 plus reference TRBV5-1 and TRBJ2-5, the full variable domain is KAGVTQTPRYLIKTRGQQVTLSCSPISGHRSVSWYQQTPGQGLQFLFEYFSETQRNKGNFPGRFSGRQFSNSRSEMNVSTLELGDSALYLCASSWRGTEEETQYFGPGTRLLVL.

This clonotype appeared many times. The rearrangement joins TRBV21-1 to TRBJ1-1. TRBV21-1 is a pseudogene locus. The CDR3 is 12 amino acids. CDR3 amino acids: CASSVTSTEAFF. The CDR3 nucleotides are TGTGCCAGCAGCGTTACATCGACTGAAGCTTTCTTT.

This clonotype was detected ten times or more. The rearrangement joins TRBV3-1 to TRBJ1-1, with 7 bases identical to TRBD1. The CDR3 spans 15 residues. Losses at the gene ends were 4 bases for V and 6 bases for J; bases not matched to a gene: 11. The V gene's germline CDR1 is LGHDT and CDR2 YNNKEL (reference sequence). The CDR3: CASSRRTGTASEAFF. The CDR3 DNA follows: TGTGCCAGCAGCCGCAGAACCGGGACAGCCTCTGAAGCTTTCTTT.

The V gene is TRBV6-2 or TRBV6-3, the J gene TRBJ2-1; D unresolved. From germline, CDR1 is MNHEY and CDR2 SVGEGT. V was clipped by 1 base and J by 7 bases, with 8 bases between them. The length of the CDR3 is 13 residues. The CDR3 sequence is CASSYFIRNEQFF. For the CDR3, the DNA is TGTGCCAGCAGTTACTTTATCCGGAATGAGCAGTTCTTC.

This clonotype was observed many times. The chain uses TRBV12-5 and TRBJ2-1; TRBD1 matches 10 bases. The V segment lost 6 bases and the J segment 7 bases; nucleotides outside the gene matches: 6. Germline lookup yields CDR1 LGHNT and CDR2 FRNRAP. This CDR3 is 14 amino acids long. CDR3 sequence (DNA): TGTGCTAGTGGGATGGGACAGGGGAGTAATGAGCAGTTCTTC. Translated, it gives CASGMGQGSNEQFF.

As concerns this clonotype: A read error is possible here, since a much larger clone lies one base away. The chain uses TRBV7-3 and TRBJ2-1, with D perhaps assigned TRBD1 or TRBD2 (5 bases each). Germline assignment: CDR1 SGHTA and CDR2 FQGTGA. The CDR3 has 13 amino acids. CDR3 region: CASSPGPYNEQLF. For the CDR3, the DNA is TGTGCCAGCAGCCCGGGGCCCTACAATGAGCAGTTATTC. Looking up the rest from reference TRBV7-3 and TRBJ2-1 gives the full variable domain: GAGVSQTPSNKVTEKGKYVELRCDPISGHTALYWYRQSLGQGPEFLIYFQGTGAADDSGLPNDRFFAVRPEGSVSTLKIQRTERGDSAVYLCASSPGPYNEQLFGPGTRLTVL.

There are many counts of this clonotype. This chain uses TRBV7-9 with TRBJ2-6; 15 nucleotides line up with TRBD2. V was pared by 5 bases and J by 12 bases, with 14 bases of the junction left unmatched. CDR1 and CDR2 (germline): SEHNR, FQNEAQ (reference sequence). The CDR3 runs to 18 residues. CDR3: CASSPWTSGGGLLSVLTF. The CDR3 DNA is TGTGCCAGCAGCCCCTGGACTAGCGGGGGGGGTCTCTTGTCCGTCCTGACTTTC.

This clonotype was found a few times. This chain links TRBV27 with TRBJ2-1; D call uncertain. V lost 4 bases and J 0 bases, leaving 7 bases between the germline ends. Germline lookup yields CDR1 MNHEY and CDR2 SMNVEV (reference sequence). The CDR3 is 14 amino acids. This CDR3 reads CASSWVSSYNEQFF. CDR3 nucleotides: TGTGCCAGCAGTTGGGTAAGCTCCTACAATGAGCAGTTCTTC.

The sample holds many counts of this clonotype. This sequence joins TRBV5-6 and TRBJ1-3; no definite D call. Germline CDR1 reads SGHDT; CDR2 reads YYEEEE. Trimming left V 2 bases short and J 0 bases short, with 9 bases between. CDR3 size: 15 residues. CDR3 region: CASSLFDTSGNTIYF. The CDR3 DNA follows: TGTGCCAGCAGCTTATTTGACACCTCTGGAAACACCATATATTTT.